This TCR beta chain stems from a study of T-cell reconstitution after alpha-beta-depleted transplantation in children. The library targeted TCRbeta and was prepared with unique molecular identifiers. One entry per CDR3 protein results from TCRdb running MiXCR on the PCR reads. The table includes 190,000 or so distinct CDR3 sequences, approximately 6.8% detected once. With 5 bases removed from V and 3 bases from J, the gap between germline ends came to 8 bases. The CDR3 length is 13 residues. This clonotype was found many times. The sample was PBMCs from the stem cell graft donor, taken from the stem cell graft. The receptor was derived from a human donor who donated a stem cell graft to a child with Wiskott-Aldrich syndrome. The chain recombines TRBV12-3 or TRBV12-4 with TRBJ1-5; D gene uncertain. CDR3 amino acids: CASSPDYNQPQHF. As DNA, the CDR3 is TGTGCCAGCAGTCCTGACTACAATCAGCCCCAGCATTTT.